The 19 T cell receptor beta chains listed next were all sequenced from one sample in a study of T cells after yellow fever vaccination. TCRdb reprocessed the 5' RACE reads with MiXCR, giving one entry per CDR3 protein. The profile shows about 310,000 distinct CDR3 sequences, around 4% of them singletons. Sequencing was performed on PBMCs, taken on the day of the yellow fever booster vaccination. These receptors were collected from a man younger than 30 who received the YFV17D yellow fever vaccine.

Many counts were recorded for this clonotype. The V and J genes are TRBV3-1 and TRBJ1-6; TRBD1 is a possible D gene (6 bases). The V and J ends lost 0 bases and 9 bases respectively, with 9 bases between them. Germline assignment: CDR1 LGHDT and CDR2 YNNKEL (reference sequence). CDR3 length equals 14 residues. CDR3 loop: CASSQDGGLSPLHF. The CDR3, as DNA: TGTGCCAGCAGCCAAGACGGGGGGCTTTCACCCCTCCACTTT.

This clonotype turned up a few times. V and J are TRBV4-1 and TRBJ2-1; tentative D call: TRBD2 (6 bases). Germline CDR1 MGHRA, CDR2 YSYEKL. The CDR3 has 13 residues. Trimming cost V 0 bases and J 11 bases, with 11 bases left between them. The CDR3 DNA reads TGCGCCAGCAGCCAAGACAGGCTAGCGAAGCAGTTCTTC. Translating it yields CASSQDRLAKQFF.

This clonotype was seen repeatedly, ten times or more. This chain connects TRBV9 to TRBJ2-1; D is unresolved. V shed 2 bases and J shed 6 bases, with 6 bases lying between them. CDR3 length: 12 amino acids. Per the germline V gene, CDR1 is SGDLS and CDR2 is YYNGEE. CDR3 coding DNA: TGTGCCAGCAGCGTGGACGGCAATGAGCAGTTCTTC. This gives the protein CASSVDGNEQFF.

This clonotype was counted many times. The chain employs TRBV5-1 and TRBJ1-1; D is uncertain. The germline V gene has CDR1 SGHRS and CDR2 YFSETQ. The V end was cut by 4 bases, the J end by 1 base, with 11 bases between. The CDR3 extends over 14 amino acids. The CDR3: CASSPRQANTEAFF. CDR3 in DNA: TGCGCCAGCAGCCCGCGGCAGGCGAACACTGAAGCTTTCTTT.

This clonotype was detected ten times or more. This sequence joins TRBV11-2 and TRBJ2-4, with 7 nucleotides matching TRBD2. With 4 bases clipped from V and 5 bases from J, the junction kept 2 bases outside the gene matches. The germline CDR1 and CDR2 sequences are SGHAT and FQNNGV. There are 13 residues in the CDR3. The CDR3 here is CASSSGGQNIQYF. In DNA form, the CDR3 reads TGTGCCAGCAGCTCGGGGGGTCAAAACATTCAGTACTTC.

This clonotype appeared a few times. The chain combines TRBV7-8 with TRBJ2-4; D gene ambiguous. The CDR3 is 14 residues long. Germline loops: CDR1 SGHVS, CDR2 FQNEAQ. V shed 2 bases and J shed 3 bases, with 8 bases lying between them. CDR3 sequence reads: CASSLKVDKNIQYF. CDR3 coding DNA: TGTGCCAGCAGCTTAAAGGTGGACAAAAACATTCAGTACTTC. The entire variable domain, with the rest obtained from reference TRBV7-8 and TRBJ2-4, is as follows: GAGVSQSPRYKVAKRGQDVALRCDPISGHVSLFWYQQALGQGPEFLTYFQNEAQLDKSGLPSDRFFAERPEGSVSTLKIQRTQQEDSAVYLCASSLKVDKNIQYFGAGTRLSVL.

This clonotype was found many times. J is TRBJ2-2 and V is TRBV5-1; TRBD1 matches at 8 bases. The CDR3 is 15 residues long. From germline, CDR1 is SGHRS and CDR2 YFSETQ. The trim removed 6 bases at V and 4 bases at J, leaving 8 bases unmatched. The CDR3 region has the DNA TGCGCCAGCACCGAAGGACAGGGTAGCACCGGGGAGCTGTTTTTT. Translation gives CASTEGQGSTGELFF.

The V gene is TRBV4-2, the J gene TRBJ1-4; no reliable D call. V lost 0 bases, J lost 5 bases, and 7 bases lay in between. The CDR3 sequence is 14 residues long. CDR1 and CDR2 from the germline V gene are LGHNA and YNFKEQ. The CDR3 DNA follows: TGTGCCAGCAGCCAAGACACAGCGAATGAAAAACTGTTTTTT. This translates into CASSQDTANEKLFF.

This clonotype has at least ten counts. CDR3 residues: CSAREGQDSGELFF. CDR3 in DNA: TGCAGTGCTAGAGAAGGACAGGACAGCGGGGAGCTGTTTTTT. The chain uses TRBV20-1 and TRBJ2-2; 7 nucleotides match TRBD1. Germline values: CDR1 DFQATT, CDR2 SNEGSKA (reference sequence). The CDR3 runs 14 residues. The J segment lost 7 bases and the V segment lost 0 bases, leaving 5 bases of the junction unmatched.

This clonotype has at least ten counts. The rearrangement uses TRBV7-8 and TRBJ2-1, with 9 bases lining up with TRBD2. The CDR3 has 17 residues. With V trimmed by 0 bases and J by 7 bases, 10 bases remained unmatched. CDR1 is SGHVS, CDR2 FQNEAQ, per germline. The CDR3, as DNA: TGTGCCAGCAGCTTAGCTTATTGGCGGGGGGGCCGGAATGAGCAGTTCTTC. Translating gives CASSLAYWRGGRNEQFF.

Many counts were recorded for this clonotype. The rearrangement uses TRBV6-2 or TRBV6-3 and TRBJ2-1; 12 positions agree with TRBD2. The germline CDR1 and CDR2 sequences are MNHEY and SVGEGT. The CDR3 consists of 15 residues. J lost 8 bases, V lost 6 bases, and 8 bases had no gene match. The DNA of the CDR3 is TGTGCCAGCAGACCCACTAGCGGGGGGAGGGATGAGCAGTTCTTC. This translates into CASRPTSGGRDEQFF.

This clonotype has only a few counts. The DNA for the CDR3 is TGTGCCAGCAGTCCAGGGGTGGGCTATGGCTACACCTTC. This sequence encodes CASSPGVGYGYTF. The rearrangement joins TRBV6-1 to TRBJ1-2, with a tentative D call TRBD1 (6 bases). In germline, CDR1 is MNHNS, CDR2 SASEGT. V was cut by 5 bases and J by 4 bases, with 11 bases left in between. This CDR3 comprises 13 residues.

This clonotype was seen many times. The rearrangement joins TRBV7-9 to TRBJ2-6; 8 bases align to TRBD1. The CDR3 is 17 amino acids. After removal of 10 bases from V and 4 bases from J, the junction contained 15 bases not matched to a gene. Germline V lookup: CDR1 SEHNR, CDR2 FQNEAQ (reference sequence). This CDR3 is CATHPMTGALGANVLTF. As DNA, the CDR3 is TGTGCCACTCATCCCATGACAGGGGCATTAGGGGCCAACGTCCTGACTTTC. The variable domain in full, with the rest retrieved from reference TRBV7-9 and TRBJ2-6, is DTGVSQNPRHKITKRGQNVTFRCDPISEHNRLYWYRQTLGQGPEFLTYFQNEAQLEKSRLLSDRFSAERPKGSFSTLEIQRTEQGDSAMYLCATHPMTGALGANVLTFGAGSRLTVL.

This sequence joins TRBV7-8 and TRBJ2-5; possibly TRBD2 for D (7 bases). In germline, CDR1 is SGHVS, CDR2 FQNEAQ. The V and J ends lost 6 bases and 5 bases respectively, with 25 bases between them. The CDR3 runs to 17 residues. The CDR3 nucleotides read TGTGCCAGCAGGACCTTGGGCGGGGGCCCTGTGAGGGAGACCCAGTACTTC. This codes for CASRTLGGGPVRETQYF.

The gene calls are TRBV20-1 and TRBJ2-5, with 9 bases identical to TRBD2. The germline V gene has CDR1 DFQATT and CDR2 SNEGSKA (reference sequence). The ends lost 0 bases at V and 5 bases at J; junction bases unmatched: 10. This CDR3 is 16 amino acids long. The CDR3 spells CSARDVRGGVGETQYF. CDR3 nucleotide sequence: TGCAGTGCTAGAGATGTTCGCGGGGGGGTCGGGGAGACCCAGTACTTC.

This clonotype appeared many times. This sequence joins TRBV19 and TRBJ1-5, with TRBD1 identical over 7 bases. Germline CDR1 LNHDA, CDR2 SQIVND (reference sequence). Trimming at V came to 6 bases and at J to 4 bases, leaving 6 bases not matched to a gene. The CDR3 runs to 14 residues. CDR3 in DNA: TGTGCCAGTAGCCCAGGGGGAAGAAATCAGCCCCAGCATTTT. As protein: CASSPGGRNQPQHF.

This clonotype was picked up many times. In DNA form, the CDR3 reads TGCGCCAGCAGCTCGGGGGGGACAGGGGGGTCCGAGCAGTACTTC. Translation gives CASSSGGTGGSEQYF. The chain combines TRBV5-1 with TRBJ2-7, with 11 bases aligning to TRBD1. The germline V gene encodes CDR1 SGHRS and CDR2 YFSETQ. After removal of 3 bases from V and 6 bases from J, the junction contained 8 bases not matched to a gene. The CDR3 totals 15 residues.

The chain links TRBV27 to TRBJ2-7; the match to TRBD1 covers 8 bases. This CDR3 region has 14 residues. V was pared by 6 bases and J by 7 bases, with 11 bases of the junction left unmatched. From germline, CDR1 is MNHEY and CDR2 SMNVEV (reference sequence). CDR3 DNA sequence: TGTGCCAGCAGCGCCGGGACAGGTTCGCGGGAGCAGTACTTC. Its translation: CASSAGTGSREQYF.

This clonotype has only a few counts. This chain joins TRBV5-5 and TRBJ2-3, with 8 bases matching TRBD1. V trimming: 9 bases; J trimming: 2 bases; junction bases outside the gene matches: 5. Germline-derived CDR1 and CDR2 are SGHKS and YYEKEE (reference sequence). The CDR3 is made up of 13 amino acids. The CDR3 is CANWTGITDTQYF. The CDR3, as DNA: TGTGCCAACTGGACAGGGATCACAGATACGCAGTATTTT. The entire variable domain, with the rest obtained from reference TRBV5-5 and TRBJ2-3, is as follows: DAGVTQSPTHLIKTRGQQVTLRCSPISGHKSVSWYQQVLGQGPQFIFQYYEKEERGRGNFPDRFSARQFPNYSSELNVNALLLGDSALYLCANWTGITDTQYFGPGTRLTVL.